Detailed here is one T cell receptor (beta chain). In the original processing: Nucleated cell number was recorded as an estimate derived from reference gene primer amplification. TCRdb's table, derived via immunoSEQ multiplex PCR, lists solely in-frame clones and lacks some. Clone size and the V and J calls come from that table; the DNA yielded D and trimming. This sample has some 200,000 clones, with around 90% found just once. The data originate from a study of blood T cell repertoires in COVID-19. The overall study: Sites in the United States, Italy and Spain provided acute and convalescent COVID-19 samples. T cells, B-cell-depleted T cells, or PBMCs supplied cDNA or gDNA.

The CDR3 runs to 18 residues. V shed 2 bases and J 2 bases; nucleotides not matched to a gene: 13. The rearrangement links TRBV5-3 to TRBJ2-7, with 10 bases that match TRBD2. TRBV5-3 is assigned to the ORF class and has an uncertain function. The material sequenced was peripheral blood. This sequence was found in a man in his fifties or sixties with acute or convalescent COVID-19. CDR3 loop: CARSFLGSPGLATYEQYF. The DNA for the CDR3 is TGTGCCAGAAGCTTTTTGGGGTCCCCGGGACTAGCGACCTACGAGCAGTACTTC.